This TCR beta chain was profiled in a study of cytomegalovirus exposure and HLA in healthy donors. The PCR ran on 60 Vbeta and 13 Jbeta primers. Profiled with immunoSEQ multiplex PCR; TCRdb holds only in-frame clones, not every one. This table holds 100,000 or so clones, 79% found once. CDR1 and CDR2 (germline): LGHNT, FRNRAP. The V end lost 4 bases, the J end lost 3 bases, and 16 bases lay between the germline ends. This CDR3 has 15 residues. As concerns this clone: As yet, its antigen is unknown.

Whole-study results and caveats: Among the most significant clusters, several appeared linked to common viral pathogens in a later analysis. There were some public TCRs occurring in many donors, but most TCR sequences were rare. There were some V segments, including TRBV6-2 and TRBV6-3, excluded as indistinguishable.

The receptor was derived from a woman between 40 and 50 years old in good health and CMV-seronegative. Material for sequencing was PBMCs. The V and J genes are TRBV12-5 and TRBJ2-7, with D tentatively TRBD2 (5 bases). DNA of the CDR3: TGTGCTAGTGGTTCCCTGAAGAGCGGCTACTACGAGCAGTACTTC. This gives the protein CASGSLKSGYYEQYF. The full variable domain, completed using reference TRBV12-5 and TRBJ2-7, is DARVTQTPRHKVTEMGQEVTMRCQPILGHNTVFWYRQTMMQGLELLAYFRNRAPLDDSGMPKDRFSAEMPDATLATLKIQPSEPRDSAVYFCASGSLKSGYYEQYFGPGTRLTVT.